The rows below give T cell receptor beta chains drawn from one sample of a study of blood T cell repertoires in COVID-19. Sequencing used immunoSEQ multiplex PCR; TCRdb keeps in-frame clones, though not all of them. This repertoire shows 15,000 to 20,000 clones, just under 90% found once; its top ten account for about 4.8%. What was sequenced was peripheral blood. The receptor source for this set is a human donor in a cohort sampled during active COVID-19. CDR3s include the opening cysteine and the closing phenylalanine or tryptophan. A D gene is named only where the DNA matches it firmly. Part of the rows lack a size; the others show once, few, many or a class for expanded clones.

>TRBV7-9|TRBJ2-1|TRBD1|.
CASSGPGQGTVYEQFF
TGTGCCAGCAGCGGCCCGGGACAGGGTACTGTATATGAGCAGTTCTTC
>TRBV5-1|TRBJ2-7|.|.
CASSLDTGPSYEQYF
TGCGCCAGCAGCTTAGATACAGGGCCAAGCTACGAGCAGTACTTC
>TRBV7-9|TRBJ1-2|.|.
CASSLAAPGYTF
TGTGCCAGCAGCTTAGCGGCCCCCGGCTACACCTTC
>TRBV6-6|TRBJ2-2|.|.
CASSYFAVNTGELFF
TGTGCCAGCAGTTACTTTGCGGTGAACACCGGGGAGCTGTTTTTT
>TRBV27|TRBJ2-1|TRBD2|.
CASSRTSYNEQFF
TGTGCCAGCAGCCGGACTAGCTACAATGAGCAGTTCTTC
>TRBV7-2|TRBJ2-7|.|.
CASKPGQGSHEQYF
TGTGCCAGCAAACCTGGCCAGGGTAGCCACGAGCAGTACTTC
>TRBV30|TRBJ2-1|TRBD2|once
CAWSVLTSGVDNEQFF
TGTGCCTGGAGTGTACTGACTAGCGGGGTTGACAATGAGCAGTTCTTC
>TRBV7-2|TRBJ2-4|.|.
CASSLRREDIQYF
TGTGCCAGCAGCTTAAGGAGGGAGGACATTCAGTACTTC
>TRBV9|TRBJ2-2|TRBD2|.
CASSFTTGTSIDANTGELFF
TGTGCCAGCAGCTTCACGACCGGGACTAGCATAGACGCGAACACCGGGGAGCTGTTTTTT
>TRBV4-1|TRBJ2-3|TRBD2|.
CASSQSLAGVYTQYF
TGCGCCAGCAGCCAATCACTAGCGGGAGTGTATACGCAGTATTTT
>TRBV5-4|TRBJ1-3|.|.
CASSLDFGNTIYF
TGTGCCAGCAGCTTGGACTTCGGAAACACCATATATTTT
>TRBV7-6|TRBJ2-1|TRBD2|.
CASSLVPGQGFLELAGGNEQFF
TGTGCCAGCAGCTTAGTTCCAGGACAGGGGTTTCTAGAACTAGCGGGAGGGAATGAGCAGTTCTTC
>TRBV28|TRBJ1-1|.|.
CASSPRGGSNTEAFF
TGTGCCAGCAGTCCGAGGGGCGGGAGCAACACTGAAGCTTTCTTT
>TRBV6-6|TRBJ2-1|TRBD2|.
CASSYSTSGRVYEQFF
TGTGCCAGCAGTTACTCGACTAGCGGGAGGGTTTATGAGCAGTTCTTC
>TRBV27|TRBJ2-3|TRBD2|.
CASSPGTSGIPTDTQYF
TGTGCCAGCAGCCCCGGGACTAGCGGGATCCCGACAGATACGCAGTATTTT
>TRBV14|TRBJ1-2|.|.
CASSQEGWRQGGSGYTF
TGTGCCAGCAGCCAAGAAGGTTGGCGGCAGGGAGGCTCTGGCTACACCTTC
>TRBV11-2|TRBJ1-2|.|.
CASSLGGQTYGYTF
TGTGCCAGCAGCTTAGGCGGACAGACCTATGGCTACACCTTC
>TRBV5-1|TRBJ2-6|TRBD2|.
CASSPSGAGANVLTF
TGCGCCAGCAGCCCAAGCGGGGCTGGGGCCAACGTCCTGACTTTC
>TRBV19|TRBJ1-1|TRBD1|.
CAVRARQGGNTEAFF
TGTGCCGTGAGGGCAAGACAGGGAGGGAACACTGAAGCTTTCTTT
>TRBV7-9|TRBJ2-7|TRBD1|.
CASSILGTGYSYEQYF
TGTGCCAGCAGCATACTCGGGACAGGGTACTCCTACGAGCAGTACTTC
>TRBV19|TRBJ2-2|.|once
CASSIEPGRTGELFF
TGTGCCAGTAGTATAGAGCCAGGGCGAACCGGGGAGCTGTTTTTT
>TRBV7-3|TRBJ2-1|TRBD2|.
CASSLLASSYNEQFF
TGTGCCAGCAGCCTACTAGCGAGCTCCTACAATGAGCAGTTCTTC
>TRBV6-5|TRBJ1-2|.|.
CASRIAPGDYGYTF
TGTGCCAGCAGAATAGCCCCCGGGGACTATGGCTACACCTTC
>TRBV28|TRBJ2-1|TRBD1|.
CASRSGQGNNEQFF
TGTGCCAGCAGGTCGGGACAGGGGAACAATGAGCAGTTCTTC
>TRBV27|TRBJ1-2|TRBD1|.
CASSPRQGDGYTF
TGTGCCAGCAGTCCTCGACAGGGGGATGGCTACACCTTC
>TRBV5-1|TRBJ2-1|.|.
CASSLNGRFDEQFF
TGCGCCAGCAGCTTGAACGGGAGATTCGATGAGCAGTTCTTC
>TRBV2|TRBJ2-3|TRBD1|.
CASRSGTGYGDTQYF
TGTGCCAGCAGATCCGGGACAGGGTACGGAGATACGCAGTATTTT
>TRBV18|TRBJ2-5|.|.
CASSPNLQETQYF
TGTGCCAGCTCACCCAACTTGCAAGAGACCCAGTACTTC
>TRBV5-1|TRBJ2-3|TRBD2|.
CASSMGAGVADTQYF
TGCGCCAGCAGCATGGGAGCGGGAGTAGCAGATACGCAGTATTTT
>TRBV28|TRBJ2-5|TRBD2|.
CASSTFSGRAGETQYF
TGTGCCAGCAGCACTTTCAGCGGGAGGGCCGGTGAGACCCAGTACTTC
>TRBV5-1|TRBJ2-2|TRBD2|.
CASTLRTSGSAGELFF
TGCGCCAGCACCCTCCGGACTAGCGGGAGTGCCGGGGAGCTGTTTTTT
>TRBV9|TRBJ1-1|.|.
CASTPDSTNTEAFF
TGTGCCAGCACCCCTGACAGTACGAACACTGAAGCTTTCTTT
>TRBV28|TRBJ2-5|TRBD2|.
CASSSREGRKTQYF
TGTGCCAGCAGTTCAAGGGAGGGCAGAAAGACCCAGTACTTC
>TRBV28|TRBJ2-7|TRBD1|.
CASLQGATYEQYF
TGTGCCAGCTTACAGGGGGCAACCTACGAGCAGTACTTC
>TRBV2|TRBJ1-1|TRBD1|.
CASSDRDRALNTEAFF
TGTGCCAGCAGTGATCGTGACAGGGCACTGAACACTGAAGCTTTCTTT
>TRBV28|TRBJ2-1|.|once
CASRGAWNEQFF
TGTGCCAGCAGAGGGGCTTGGAATGAGCAGTTCTTC
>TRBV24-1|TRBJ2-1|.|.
CATSDVQSGNEQFF
TGTGCCACCAGTGATGTACAATCTGGCAATGAGCAGTTCTTC
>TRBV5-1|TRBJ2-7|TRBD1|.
CASAEQGSDEQYF
TGCGCCAGCGCCGAACAGGGGAGCGACGAGCAGTACTTC
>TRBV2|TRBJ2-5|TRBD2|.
CASRKTTSGNKETQYF
TGTGCCAGCCGTAAGACGACTAGCGGGAATAAAGAGACCCAGTACTTC
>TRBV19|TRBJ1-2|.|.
CASSRSSAASSYGYTF
TGTGCCAGTAGTAGGTCGTCGGCAGCGAGCTCCTATGGCTACACCTTC
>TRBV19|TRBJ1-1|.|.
CASKEEYPNTEAFF
TGTGCCAGTAAGGAGGAGTACCCGAACACTGAAGCTTTCTTT
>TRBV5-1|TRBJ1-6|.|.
CASRQIETGWDSPLHF
TGCGCCAGCAGACAAATCGAGACAGGCTGGGATTCACCCCTCCACTTT
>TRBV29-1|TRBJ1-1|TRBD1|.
CSVEAGTGEAFF
TGCAGCGTTGAAGCGGGGACAGGTGAAGCTTTCTTT
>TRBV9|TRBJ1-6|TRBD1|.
CASSVGTGGDSPLHF
TGTGCCAGCAGCGTCGGGACAGGGGGCGATTCACCCCTCCACTTT
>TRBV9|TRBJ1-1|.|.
CASGWDTNTEAFF
TGTGCCAGCGGATGGGACACGAACACTGAAGCTTTCTTT
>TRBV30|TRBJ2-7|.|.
CAWSLRQAGEQYF
TGTGCCTGGAGCCTTAGACAGGCAGGGGAGCAGTACTTC
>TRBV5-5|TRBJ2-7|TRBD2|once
CASSLLAGGPGDEQYF
TGTGCCAGCAGCCTACTAGCGGGAGGGCCGGGGGACGAGCAGTACTTC
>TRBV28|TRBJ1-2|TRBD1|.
CASTNRQGARTF
TGTGCCAGCACCAATCGACAGGGGGCGCGAACCTTC
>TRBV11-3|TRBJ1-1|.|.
CASSLDHGRGAEAFF
TGTGCCAGCAGCTTAGATCATGGCAGGGGCGCTGAAGCTTTCTTT
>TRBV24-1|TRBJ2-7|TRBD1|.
CATGARDRAYEQYF
TGTGCCACCGGAGCCCGGGACAGAGCCTACGAGCAGTACTTC
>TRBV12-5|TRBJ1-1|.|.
CASGYGTTEAFF
TGTGCTAGTGGTTACGGGACAACTGAAGCTTTCTTT
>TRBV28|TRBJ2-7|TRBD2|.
CASSLLRGRSSEQYF
TGTGCCAGCAGTTTATTACGCGGGAGATCGTCCGAGCAGTACTTC
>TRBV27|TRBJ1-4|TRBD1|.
CASSSNRGRGEKLFF
TGTGCCAGCAGTTCGAACAGGGGGCGGGGTGAAAAACTGTTTTTT